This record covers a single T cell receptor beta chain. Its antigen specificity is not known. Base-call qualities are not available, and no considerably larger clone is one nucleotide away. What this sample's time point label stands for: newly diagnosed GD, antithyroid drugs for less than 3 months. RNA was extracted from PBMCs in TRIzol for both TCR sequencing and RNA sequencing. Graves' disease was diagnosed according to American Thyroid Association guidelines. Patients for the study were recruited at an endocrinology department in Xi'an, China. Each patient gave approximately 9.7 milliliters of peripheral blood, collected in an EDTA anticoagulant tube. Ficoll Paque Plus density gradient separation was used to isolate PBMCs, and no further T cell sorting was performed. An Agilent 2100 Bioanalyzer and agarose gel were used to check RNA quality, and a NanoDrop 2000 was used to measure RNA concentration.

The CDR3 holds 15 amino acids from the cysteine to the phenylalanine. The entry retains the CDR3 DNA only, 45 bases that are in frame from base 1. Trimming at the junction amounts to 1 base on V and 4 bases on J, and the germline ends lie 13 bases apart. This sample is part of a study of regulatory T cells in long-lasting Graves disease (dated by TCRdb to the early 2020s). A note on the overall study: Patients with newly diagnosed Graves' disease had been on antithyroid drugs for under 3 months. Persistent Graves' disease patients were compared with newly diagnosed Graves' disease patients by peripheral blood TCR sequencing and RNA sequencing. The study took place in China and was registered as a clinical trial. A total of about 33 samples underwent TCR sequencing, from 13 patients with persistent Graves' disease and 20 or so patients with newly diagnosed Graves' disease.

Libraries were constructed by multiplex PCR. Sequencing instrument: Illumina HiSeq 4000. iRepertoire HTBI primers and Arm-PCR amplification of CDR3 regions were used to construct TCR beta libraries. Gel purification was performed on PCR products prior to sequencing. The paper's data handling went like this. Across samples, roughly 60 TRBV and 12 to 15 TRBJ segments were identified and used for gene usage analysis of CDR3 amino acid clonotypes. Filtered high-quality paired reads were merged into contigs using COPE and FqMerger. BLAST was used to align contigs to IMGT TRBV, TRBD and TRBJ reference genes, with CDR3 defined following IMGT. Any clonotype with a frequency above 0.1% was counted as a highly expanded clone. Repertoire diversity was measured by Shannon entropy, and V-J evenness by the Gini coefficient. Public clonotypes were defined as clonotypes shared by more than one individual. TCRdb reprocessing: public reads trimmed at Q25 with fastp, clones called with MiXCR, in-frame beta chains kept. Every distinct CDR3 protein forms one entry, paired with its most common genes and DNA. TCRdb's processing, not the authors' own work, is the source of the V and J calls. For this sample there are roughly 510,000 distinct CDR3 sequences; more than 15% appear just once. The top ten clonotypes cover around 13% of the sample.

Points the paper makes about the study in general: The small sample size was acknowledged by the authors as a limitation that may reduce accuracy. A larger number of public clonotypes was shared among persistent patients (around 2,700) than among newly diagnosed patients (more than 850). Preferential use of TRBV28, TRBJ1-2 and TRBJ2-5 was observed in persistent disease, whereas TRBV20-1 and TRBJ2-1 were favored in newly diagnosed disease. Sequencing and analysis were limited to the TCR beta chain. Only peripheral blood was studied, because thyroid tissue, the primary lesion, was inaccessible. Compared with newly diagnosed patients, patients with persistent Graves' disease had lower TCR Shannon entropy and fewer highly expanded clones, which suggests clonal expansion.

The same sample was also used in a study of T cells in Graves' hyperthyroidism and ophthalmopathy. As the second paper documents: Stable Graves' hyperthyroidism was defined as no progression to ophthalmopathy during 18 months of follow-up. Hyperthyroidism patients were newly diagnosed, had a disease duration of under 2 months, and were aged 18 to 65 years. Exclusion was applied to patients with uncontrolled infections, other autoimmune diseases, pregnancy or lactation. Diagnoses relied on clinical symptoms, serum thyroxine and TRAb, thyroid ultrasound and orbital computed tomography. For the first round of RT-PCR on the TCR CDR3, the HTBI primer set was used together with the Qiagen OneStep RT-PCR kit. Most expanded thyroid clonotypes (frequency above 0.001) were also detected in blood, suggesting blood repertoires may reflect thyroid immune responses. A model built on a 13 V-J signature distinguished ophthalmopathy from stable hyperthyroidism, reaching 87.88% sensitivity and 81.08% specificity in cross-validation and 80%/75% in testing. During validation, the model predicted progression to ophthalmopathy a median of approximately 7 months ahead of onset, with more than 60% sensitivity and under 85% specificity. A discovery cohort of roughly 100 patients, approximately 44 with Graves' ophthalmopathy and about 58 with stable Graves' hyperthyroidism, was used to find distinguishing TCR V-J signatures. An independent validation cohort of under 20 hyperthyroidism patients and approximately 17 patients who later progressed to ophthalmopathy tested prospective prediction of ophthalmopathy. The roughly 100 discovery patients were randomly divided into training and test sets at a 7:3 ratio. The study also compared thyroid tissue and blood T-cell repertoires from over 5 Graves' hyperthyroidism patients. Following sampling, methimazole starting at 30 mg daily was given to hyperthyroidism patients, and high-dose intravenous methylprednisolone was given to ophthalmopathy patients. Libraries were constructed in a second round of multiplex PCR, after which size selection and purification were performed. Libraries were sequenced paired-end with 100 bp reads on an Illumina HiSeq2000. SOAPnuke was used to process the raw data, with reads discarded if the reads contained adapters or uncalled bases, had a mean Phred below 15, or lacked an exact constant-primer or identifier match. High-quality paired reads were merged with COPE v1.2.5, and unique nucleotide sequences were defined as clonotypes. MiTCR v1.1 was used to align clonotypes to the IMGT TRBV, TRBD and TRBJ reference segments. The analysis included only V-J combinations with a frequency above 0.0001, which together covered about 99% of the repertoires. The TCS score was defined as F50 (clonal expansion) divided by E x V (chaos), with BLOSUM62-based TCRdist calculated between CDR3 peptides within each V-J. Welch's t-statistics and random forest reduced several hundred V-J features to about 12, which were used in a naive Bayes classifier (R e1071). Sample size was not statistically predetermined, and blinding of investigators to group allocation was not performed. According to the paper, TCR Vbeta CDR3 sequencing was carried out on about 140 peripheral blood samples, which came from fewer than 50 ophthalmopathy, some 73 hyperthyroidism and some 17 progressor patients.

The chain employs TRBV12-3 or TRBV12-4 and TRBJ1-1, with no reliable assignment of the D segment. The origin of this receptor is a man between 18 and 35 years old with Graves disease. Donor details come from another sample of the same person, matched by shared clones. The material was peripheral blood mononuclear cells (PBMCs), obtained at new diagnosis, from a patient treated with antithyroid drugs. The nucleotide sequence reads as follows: TGTGCCAGCAGTTTAGACAGTATGGTGGGCACTGAAGCTTTCTTT. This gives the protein CASSLDSMVGTEAFF.